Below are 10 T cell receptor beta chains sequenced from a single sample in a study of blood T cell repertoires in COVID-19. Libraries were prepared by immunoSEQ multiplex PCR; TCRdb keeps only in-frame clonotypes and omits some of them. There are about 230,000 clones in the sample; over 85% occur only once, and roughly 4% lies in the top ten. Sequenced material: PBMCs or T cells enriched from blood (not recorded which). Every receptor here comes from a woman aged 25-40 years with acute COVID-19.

CDR3 sequence: CASREQGPNYGYTF. The CDR3 DNA is TGTGCCAGTAGGGAACAGGGTCCGAACTATGGCTACACCTTC. This chain uses TRBV19 with TRBJ1-2, with D possibly matching TRBD1 (6 bases). V was cut by 6 bases and J by 2 bases, with 13 bases left in between. CDR3 size: 14 residues. CDR1 is LNHDA, CDR2 SQIVND, per germline (reference sequence). Using reference TRBV19 and TRBJ1-2 for the parts outside the CDR3, the full variable domain is DGGITQSPKYLFRKEGQNVTLSCEQNLNHDAMYWYRQDPGQGLRLIYYSQIVNDFQKGDIAEGYSVSREKKESFPLTVTSAQKNPTAFYLCASREQGPNYGYTFGSGTRLTVV.

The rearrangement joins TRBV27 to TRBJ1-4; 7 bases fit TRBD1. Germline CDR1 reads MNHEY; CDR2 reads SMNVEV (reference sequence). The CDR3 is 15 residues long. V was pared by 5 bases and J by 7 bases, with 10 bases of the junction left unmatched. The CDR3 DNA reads TGTGCCAGCAGTGCCCGGACAGGCAGGCGTGAAAAACTGTTTTTT. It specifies CASSARTGRREKLFF.

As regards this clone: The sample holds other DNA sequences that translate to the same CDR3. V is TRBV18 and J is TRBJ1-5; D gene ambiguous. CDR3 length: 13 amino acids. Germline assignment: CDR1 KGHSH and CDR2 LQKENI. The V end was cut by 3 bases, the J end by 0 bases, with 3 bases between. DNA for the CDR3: TGTGCCAGCTCACCCTATAGCAATCAGCCCCAGCATTTT. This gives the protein CASSPYSNQPQHF.

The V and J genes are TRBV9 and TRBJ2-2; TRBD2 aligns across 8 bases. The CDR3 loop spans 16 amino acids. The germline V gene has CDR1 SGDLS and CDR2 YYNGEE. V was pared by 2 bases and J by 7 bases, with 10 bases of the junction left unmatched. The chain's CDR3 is CASSVPREGYDGELFF. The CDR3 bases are TGTGCCAGCAGCGTCCCTCGGGAGGGGTACGACGGGGAGCTGTTTTTT.

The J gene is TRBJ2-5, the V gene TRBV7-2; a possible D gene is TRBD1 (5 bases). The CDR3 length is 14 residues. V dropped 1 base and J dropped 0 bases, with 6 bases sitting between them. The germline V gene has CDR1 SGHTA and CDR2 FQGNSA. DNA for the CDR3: TGTGCCAGCAGCTTAGGGGGCTACCAAGAGACCCAGTACTTC. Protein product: CASSLGGYQETQYF.

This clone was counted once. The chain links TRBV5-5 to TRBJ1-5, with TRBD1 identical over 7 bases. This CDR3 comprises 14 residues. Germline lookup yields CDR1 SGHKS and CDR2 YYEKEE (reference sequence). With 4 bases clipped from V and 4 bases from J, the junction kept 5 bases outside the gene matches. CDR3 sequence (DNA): TGTGCCAGCAGCCCGGGACAGATTAATCAGCCCCAGCATTTT. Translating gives CASSPGQINQPQHF.

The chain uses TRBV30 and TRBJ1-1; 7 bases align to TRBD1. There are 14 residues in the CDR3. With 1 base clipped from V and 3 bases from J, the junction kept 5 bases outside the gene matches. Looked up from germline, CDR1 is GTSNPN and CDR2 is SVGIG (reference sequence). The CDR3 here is CAWSETGRYTEAFF. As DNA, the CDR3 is TGTGCCTGGAGTGAGACAGGGCGGTACACTGAAGCTTTCTTT.

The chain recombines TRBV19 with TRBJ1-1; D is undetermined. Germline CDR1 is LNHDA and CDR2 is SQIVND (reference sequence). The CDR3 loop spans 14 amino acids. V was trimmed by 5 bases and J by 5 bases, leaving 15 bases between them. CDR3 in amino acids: CASSYPRQATEAFF. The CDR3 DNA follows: TGTGCCAGTAGTTATCCTCGCCAGGCGACTGAAGCTTTCTTT.

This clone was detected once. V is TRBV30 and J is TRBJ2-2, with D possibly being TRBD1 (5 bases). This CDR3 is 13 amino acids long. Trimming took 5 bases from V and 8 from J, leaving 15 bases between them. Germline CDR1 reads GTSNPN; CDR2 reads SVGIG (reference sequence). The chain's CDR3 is CAWGARWRGELFF. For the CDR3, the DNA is TGTGCCTGGGGGGCCCGATGGAGAGGGGAGCTGTTTTTT.

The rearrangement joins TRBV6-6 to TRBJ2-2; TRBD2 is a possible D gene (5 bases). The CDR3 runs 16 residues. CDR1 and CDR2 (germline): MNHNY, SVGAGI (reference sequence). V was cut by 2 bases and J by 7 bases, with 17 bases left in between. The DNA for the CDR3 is TGTGCCAGCAGTTACGCCTATACTAGATTTGGCGGGGAGCTGTTTTTT. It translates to CASSYAYTRFGGELFF.